This is a list of T cell receptor beta chains from one sample in a study of cytomegalovirus exposure and HLA in healthy donors. The data were produced by immunoSEQ multiplex PCR, yet TCRdb's version contains in-frame clones alone and is incomplete. The sample records some 170,000 clones, about 77% being singletons. Input material: PBMCs. The receptors derive from a female donor in good health and CMV-seronegative. The CDR3 runs from the conserved cysteine through the conserved F or W. The D gene is left open where the match is weak. Expanded clones are given a class, and other clones once, few, many or no size at all.

J: TRBJ1-2; size: -; V: TRBV15; D: -; DNA: TGTGCCACCAGCAGAGACCAGGGGTCGGCTGGCTACACCTTC; CDR3: CATSRDQGSAGYTF
J: TRBJ2-1; size: -; V: TRBV6-1; D: -; DNA: TGTGCCAGCAGTGCATATTCCCGTTCGGGGGATGAGCAGTTCTTC; CDR3: CASSAYSRSGDEQFF
J: TRBJ2-2; size: -; V: TRBV9; D: TRBD1; DNA: TGTGCCAGCAGCGGAGGGGGGACAGGGAGACTCGGGGAGCTGTTTTTT; CDR3: CASSGGGTGRLGELFF
J: TRBJ1-5; size: -; V: TRBV2; D: TRBD1; DNA: TGTGCCAGCACCTTAGGACAGGGAGATCAGCCCCAGCATTTT; CDR3: CASTLGQGDQPQHF
J: TRBJ1-1; size: -; V: TRBV7-2; D: -; DNA: TGTGCCAGCAGCCAGATCAACACTGAAGCTTTCTTT; CDR3: CASSQINTEAFF
J: TRBJ2-2; size: -; V: TRBV5-1; D: TRBD2; DNA: TGCGCCAGCAGCCATAAAACGAGCGGGGGCAACACCGGGGAGCTGTTTTTT; CDR3: CASSHKTSGGNTGELFF
J: TRBJ1-1; size: -; V: TRBV5-1; D: TRBD1; DNA: TGCGCCAGCAGCTCAGGACAGGGGGTGGTCACTGAAGCTTTCTTT; CDR3: CASSSGQGVVTEAFF
J: TRBJ2-3; size: -; V: TRBV7-2; D: -; DNA: TGTGCCAGCAGCCTAGACAGTACTAGCACAGATACGCAGTATTTT; CDR3: CASSLDSTSTDTQYF
J: TRBJ1-5; size: -; V: TRBV5-6; D: -; DNA: TGTGCCAGCAGCCCCAGGGGCTCGAAGAGCAATCAGCCCCAGCATTTT; CDR3: CASSPRGSKSNQPQHF
J: TRBJ1-6; size: few; V: TRBV6-5; D: -; DNA: TGTGCCAGCAGTTACTACAGCTCCTATAATTCACCCCTCCACTTT; CDR3: CASSYYSSYNSPLHF
J: TRBJ2-1; size: -; V: TRBV5-1; D: TRBD2; DNA: TGCGCCAGCAGCTTGGGACCACTAGCGGGATTCCTCAATGAGCAGTTCTTC; CDR3: CASSLGPLAGFLNEQFF
J: TRBJ1-4; size: -; V: TRBV4-2; D: TRBD1; DNA: TGTGCCAGCAGCCAAGGCGGGAGACAGGGGAGTGAAAAACTGTTTTTT; CDR3: CASSQGGRQGSEKLFF
J: TRBJ1-1; size: -; V: TRBV4-1; D: -; DNA: TGCGCCAGCAGCCAAGCGGCCACTTTTGTTTTCGGGACTGAAGCTTTCTTT; CDR3: CASSQAATFVFGTEAFF
J: TRBJ2-7; size: -; V: TRBV4-1; D: TRBD2; DNA: TGCGCCAGCAGCCAAAGGGGACTAGCGGGGGAATCCGAGCAGTACTTC; CDR3: CASSQRGLAGESEQYF
J: TRBJ1-6; size: many; V: TRBV6-6; D: -; DNA: TGTGCCAGCAGTTTACAAAATTCACCCCTCCACTTT; CDR3: CASSLQNSPLHF
J: TRBJ1-2; size: -; V: TRBV5-6; D: -; DNA: TGTGCCAGCAGCTTGGCACAACGGGGGGCTGGGTATGGCTACACCTTC; CDR3: CASSLAQRGAGYGYTF
J: TRBJ2-5; size: -; V: TRBV28; D: TRBD2; DNA: TGTGCCAGCAGTGGAAGCGGGAGTTATGGAGAGACCCAGTACTTC; CDR3: CASSGSGSYGETQYF
J: TRBJ1-2; size: -; V: TRBV7-9; D: -; DNA: TGTGCCAGCAGCTTAGTTCTTGAGTATGGCTACACCTTC; CDR3: CASSLVLEYGYTF
J: TRBJ1-2; size: -; V: TRBV28; D: TRBD1; DNA: TGTGCCAGCAGTCCCCGCTTTACAGGGCAGTTCAGGGGGTATGGCTACACCTTC; CDR3: CASSPRFTGQFRGYGYTF
J: TRBJ1-1; size: -; V: TRBV9; D: -; DNA: TGTGCCAGCAGCGTAGATCAGGGGCGGGACACTGAAGCTTTCTTT; CDR3: CASSVDQGRDTEAFF
J: TRBJ2-1; size: -; V: TRBV11-2; D: TRBD2; DNA: TGTGCCAGCAGCCGAGGTCTGGCGGGAGTTGAGAATGAGCAGTTCTTC; CDR3: CASSRGLAGVENEQFF
J: TRBJ1-2; size: -; V: TRBV5-1; D: -; DNA: TGCGCCAGCAGTTCCGATGGACAGCTCTATGGCTACACCTTC; CDR3: CASSSDGQLYGYTF
J: TRBJ2-7; size: -; V: TRBV11-1; D: TRBD1; DNA: TGTGCCAGCAGCACGGGACAGTTCTACGAGCAGTACTTC; CDR3: CASSTGQFYEQYF
J: TRBJ2-3; size: -; V: TRBV18; D: TRBD2; DNA: TGTGCCAGCTCACCACGAGAGCGGGGGGGAGCAGATACGCAGTATTTT; CDR3: CASSPRERGGADTQYF
J: TRBJ2-3; size: once; V: TRBV2; D: -; DNA: TGTGCCAGCAGTGCCCAGGGGGGTGGGGGAGATACGCAGTATTTT; CDR3: CASSAQGGGGDTQYF
J: TRBJ1-2; size: -; V: TRBV2; D: TRBD1; DNA: TGTGCCAGCAGTGAAACATTGGGACAGGGAGATGGCTACACCTTC; CDR3: CASSETLGQGDGYTF